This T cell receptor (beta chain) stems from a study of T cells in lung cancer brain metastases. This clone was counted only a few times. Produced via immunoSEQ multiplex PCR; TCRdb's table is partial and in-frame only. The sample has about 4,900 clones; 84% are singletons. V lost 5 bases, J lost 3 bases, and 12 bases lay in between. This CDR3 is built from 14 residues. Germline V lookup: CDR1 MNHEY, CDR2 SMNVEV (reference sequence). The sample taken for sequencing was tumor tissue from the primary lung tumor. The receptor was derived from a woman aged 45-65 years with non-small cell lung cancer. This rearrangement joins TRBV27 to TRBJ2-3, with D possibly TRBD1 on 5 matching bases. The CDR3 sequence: CASSPRVSTDTQYF. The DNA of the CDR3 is TGTGCCAGCAGTCCCAGGGTTTCGACAGATACGCAGTATTTT.